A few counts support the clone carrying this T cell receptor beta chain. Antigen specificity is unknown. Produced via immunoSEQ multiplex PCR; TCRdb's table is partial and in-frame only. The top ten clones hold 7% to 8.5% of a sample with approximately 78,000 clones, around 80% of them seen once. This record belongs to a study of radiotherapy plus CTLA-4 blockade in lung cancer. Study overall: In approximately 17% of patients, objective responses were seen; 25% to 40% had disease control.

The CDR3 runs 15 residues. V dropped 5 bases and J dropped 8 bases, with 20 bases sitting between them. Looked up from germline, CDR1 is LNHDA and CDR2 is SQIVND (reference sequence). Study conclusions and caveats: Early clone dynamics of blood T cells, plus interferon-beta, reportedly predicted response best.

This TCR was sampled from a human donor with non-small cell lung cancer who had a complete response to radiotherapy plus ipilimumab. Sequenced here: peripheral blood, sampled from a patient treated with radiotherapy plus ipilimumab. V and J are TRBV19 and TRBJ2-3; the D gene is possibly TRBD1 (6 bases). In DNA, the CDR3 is TGTGCCAGTAGTGGAGGCAGGCCTAAAGGGGGTACGCAGTATTTT. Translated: CASSGGRPKGGTQYF.